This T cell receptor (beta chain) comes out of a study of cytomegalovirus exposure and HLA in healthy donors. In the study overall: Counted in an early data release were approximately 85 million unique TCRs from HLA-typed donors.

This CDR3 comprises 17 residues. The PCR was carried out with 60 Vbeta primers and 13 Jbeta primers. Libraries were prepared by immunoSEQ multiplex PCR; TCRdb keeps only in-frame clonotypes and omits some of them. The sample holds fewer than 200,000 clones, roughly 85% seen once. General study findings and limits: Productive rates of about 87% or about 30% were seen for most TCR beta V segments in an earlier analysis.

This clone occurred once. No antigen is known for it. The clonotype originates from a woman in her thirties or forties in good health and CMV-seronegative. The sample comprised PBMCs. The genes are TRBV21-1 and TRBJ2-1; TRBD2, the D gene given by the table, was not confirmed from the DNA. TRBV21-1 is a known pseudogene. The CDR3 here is CASSKKELQSSYNEQFF. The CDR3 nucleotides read TGTGCCAGCAGCAAAAAAGAGCTGCAAAGCTCCTACAATGAGCAGTTCTTC.